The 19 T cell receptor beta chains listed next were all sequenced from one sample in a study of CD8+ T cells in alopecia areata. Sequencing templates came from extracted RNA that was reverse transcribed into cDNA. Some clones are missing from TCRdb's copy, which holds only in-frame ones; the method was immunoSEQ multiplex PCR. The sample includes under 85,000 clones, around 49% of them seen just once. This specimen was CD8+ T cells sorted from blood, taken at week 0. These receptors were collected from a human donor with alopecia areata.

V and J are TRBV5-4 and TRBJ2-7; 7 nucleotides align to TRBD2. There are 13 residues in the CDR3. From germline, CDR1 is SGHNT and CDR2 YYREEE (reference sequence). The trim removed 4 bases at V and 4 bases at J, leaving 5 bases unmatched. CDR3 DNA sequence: TGTGCCAGCAGCCGGGAGCGGGGTTACGAGCAGTACTTC. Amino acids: CASSRERGYEQYF.

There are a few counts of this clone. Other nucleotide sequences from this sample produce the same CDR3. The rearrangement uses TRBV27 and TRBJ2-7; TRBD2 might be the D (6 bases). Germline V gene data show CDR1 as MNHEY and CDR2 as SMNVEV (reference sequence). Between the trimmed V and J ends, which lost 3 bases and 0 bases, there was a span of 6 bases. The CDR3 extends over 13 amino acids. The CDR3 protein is CASSFGGSYEQYF. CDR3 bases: TGTGCCAGCAGTTTCGGGGGCTCCTACGAGCAGTACTTC.

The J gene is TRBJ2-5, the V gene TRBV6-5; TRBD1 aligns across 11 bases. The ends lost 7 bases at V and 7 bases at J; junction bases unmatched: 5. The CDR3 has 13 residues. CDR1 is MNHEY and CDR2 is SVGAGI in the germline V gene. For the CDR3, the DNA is TGTGCCAGCACGGACAGGGGGCTAGGGACCCAGTACTTC. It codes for CASTDRGLGTQYF.

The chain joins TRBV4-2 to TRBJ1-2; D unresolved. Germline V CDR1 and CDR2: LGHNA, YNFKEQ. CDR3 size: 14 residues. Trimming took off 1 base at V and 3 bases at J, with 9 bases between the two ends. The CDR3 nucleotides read TGTGCCAGCAGCCAAGCCGACCGGGACTATGGCTACACCTTC. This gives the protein CASSQADRDYGYTF.

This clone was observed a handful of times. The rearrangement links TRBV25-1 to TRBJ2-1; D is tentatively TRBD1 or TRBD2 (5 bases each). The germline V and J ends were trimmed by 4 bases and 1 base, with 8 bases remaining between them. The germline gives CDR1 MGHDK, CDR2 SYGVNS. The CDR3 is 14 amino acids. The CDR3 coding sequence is TGTGCCAGCAGTGTGGGGGATTCCTACAATGAGCAGTTCTTC. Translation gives CASSVGDSYNEQFF.

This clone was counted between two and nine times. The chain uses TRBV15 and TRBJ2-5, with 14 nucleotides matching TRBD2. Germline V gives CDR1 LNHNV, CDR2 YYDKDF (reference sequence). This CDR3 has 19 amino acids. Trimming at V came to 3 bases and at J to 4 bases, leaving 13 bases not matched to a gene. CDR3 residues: CATSRSGLAGEWTTETQYF. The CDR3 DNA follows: TGTGCCACCAGCAGGTCGGGACTAGCGGGAGAGTGGACTACAGAGACCCAGTACTTC.

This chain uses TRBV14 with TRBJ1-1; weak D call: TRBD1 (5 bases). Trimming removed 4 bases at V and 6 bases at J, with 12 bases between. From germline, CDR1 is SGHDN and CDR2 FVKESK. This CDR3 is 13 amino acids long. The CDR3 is CASSLAGSSEAFF. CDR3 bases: TGTGCCAGCAGCCTGGCAGGGTCGTCTGAAGCTTTCTTT.

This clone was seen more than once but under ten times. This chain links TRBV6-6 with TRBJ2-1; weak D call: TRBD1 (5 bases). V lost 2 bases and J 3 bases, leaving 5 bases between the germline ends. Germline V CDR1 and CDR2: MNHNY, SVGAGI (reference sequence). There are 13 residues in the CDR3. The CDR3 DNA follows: TGTGCCAGCAGTTACGACAGCTACAATGAGCAGTTCTTC. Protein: CASSYDSYNEQFF.

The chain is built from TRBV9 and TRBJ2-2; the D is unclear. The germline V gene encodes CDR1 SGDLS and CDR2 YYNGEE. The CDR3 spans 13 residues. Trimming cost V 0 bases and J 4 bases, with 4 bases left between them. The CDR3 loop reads CASSVEGTGELFF. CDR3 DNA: TGTGCCAGCAGCGTAGAAGGCACCGGGGAGCTGTTTTTT.

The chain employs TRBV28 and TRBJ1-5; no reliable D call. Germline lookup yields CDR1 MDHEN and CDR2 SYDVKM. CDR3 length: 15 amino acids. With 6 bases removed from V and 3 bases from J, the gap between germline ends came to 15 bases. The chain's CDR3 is CASSLLRGYNQPQHF. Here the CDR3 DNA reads TGTGCCAGCAGCCTCCTACGAGGGTACAATCAGCCCCAGCATTTT.

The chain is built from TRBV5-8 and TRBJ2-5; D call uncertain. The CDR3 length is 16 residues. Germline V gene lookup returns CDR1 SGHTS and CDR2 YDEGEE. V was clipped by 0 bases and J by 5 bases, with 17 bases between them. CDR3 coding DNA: TGTGCCAGCAGCTTGGGTACCGGACCCTTTGCGGAGACCCAGTACTTC. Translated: CASSLGTGPFAETQYF.

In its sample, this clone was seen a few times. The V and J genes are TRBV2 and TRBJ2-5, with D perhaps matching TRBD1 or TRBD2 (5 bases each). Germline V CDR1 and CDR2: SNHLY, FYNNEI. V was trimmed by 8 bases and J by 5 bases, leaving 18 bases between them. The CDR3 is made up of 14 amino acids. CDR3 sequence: CASYGLDWGETQYF. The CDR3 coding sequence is TGTGCCAGCTATGGTCTGGACTGGGGGGAGACCCAGTACTTC.

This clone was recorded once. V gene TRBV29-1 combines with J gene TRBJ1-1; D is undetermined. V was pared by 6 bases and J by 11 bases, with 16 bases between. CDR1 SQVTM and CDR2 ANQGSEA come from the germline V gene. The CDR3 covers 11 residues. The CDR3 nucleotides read TGCAGCGTCCGACGGGAGGGCCACGCTTTCTTT. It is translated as CSVRREGHAFF.

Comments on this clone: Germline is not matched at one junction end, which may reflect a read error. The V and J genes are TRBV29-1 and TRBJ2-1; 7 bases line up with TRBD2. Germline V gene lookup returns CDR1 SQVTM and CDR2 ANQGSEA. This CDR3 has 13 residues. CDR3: CSVGGRDYYEQFF. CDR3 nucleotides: TGCAGCGTGGGAGGGCGGGACTACTATGAGCAGTTCTTC.

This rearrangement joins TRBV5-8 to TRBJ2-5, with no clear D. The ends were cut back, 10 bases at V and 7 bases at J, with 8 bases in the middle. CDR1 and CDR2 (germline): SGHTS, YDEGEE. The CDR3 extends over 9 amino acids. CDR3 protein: CASPVTQYF. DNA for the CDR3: TGTGCCTCCCCCGTGACCCAGTACTTC.

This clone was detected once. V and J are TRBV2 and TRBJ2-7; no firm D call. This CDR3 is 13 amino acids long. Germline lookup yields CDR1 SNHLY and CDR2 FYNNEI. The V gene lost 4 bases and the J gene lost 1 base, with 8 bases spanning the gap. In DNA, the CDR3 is TGTGCCAGCAGTGTCAGCATATCCTACGAGCAGTACTTC. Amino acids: CASSVSISYEQYF.

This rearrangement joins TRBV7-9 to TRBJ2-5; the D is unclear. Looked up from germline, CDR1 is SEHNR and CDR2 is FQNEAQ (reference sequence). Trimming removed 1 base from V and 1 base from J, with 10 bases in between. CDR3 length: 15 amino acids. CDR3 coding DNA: TGTGCCAGCAGCTTAGTGGGCCTTACCCAAGAGACCCAGTACTTC. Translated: CASSLVGLTQETQYF.

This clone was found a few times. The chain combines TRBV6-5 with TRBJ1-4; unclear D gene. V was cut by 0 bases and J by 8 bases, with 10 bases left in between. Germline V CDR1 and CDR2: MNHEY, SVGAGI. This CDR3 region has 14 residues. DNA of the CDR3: TGTGCCAGCAGTTACTCGAGGACTATCGAAAAACTGTTTTTT. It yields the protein CASSYSRTIEKLFF.

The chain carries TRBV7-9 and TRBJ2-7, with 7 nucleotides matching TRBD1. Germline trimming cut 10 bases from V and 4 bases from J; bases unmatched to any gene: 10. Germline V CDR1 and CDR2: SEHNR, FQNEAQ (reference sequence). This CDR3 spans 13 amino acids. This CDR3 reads CAIDGTAQYEQYF. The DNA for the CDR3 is TGTGCCATAGACGGGACAGCACAGTACGAGCAGTACTTC.